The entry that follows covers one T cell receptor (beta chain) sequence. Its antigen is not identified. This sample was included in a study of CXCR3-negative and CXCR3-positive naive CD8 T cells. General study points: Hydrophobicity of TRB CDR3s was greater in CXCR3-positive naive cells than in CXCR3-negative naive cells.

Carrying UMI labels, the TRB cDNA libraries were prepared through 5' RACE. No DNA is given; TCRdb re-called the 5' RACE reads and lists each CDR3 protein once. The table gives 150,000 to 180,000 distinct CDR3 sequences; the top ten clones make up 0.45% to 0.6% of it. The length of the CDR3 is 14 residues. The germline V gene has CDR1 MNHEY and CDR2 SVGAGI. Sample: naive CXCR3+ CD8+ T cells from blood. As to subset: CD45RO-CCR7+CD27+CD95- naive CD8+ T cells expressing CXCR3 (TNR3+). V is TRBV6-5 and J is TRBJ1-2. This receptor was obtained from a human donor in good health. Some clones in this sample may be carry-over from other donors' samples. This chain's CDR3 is CASSYSSGYYGYTF.